The sequence of this TCR beta chain was determined in a study of T-cell memory formation after mild COVID-19. Comments on this clonotype: The antigen is unknown.

TCRdb redid the calling of the 5' RACE reads with MiXCR, one entry per CDR3 protein. The sample has roughly 70,000 distinct CDR3 sequences, approximately 15% seen once. Study-level points and caveats: CD4+ contracting clones were found mainly in CM and EM, and CD8+ ones in EMRA.

The V gene lost 3 bases and the J gene lost 5 bases, with 9 bases spanning the gap. The V gene's germline CDR1 is SGHRS and CDR2 YFSETQ. The CDR3 is made up of 12 amino acids. The TCR originated in an adult woman who had mild COVID-19 (a few samples of this study predate the infection). Cell type and time point are not known. Source material: PBMCs or a T cell subset sorted from them (not recorded which). This chain links TRBV5-1 with TRBJ2-7, with D possibly TRBD1 on 5 matching bases. DNA for the CDR3: TGCGCCAGCAGCTCAGGACAAGACGAGCAGTACTTC. Its translation: CASSSGQDEQYF.